Shown below are 25 T cell receptor beta chains from a single sample sequenced in a study of regulatory T cells in long-lasting Graves disease. As for time point: newly diagnosed GD, antithyroid drugs for less than 3 months. Extracted PBMC RNA gave rise to the TCR library. To make TCR beta libraries, researchers used iRepertoire HTBI primers and Arm-PCR of CDR3 regions. TCRdb analysed the multiplex PCR reads with MiXCR anew, one entry per CDR3 protein. The table shows about 310,000 distinct CDR3 sequences, with approximately 20% occurring only once. The source was peripheral blood mononuclear cells (PBMCs), collected at new diagnosis, from a patient treated with antithyroid drugs. The receptors come from a female donor with Graves disease.

The chain has TRBV9 and TRBJ2-7, with 9 bases fitting TRBD2. Germline values: CDR1 SGDLS, CDR2 YYNGEE. The CDR3 consists of 16 residues. V was clipped by 0 bases and J by 2 bases; unmatched bases: 6. The CDR3 sequence is CASSVAQGGRAYEQYF. In nucleotides, the CDR3 is TGTGCCAGCAGCGTAGCACAGGGCGGGAGGGCCTACGAGCAGTACTTC.

In its sample, this clonotype was seen many times. This rearrangement joins TRBV20-1 to TRBJ1-5, with TRBD1 identical over 10 bases. J was trimmed by 7 bases and V by 1 base; bases with no gene match: 10. Germline loops: CDR1 DFQATT, CDR2 SNEGSKA (reference sequence). The CDR3 length is 16 residues. The CDR3 region is CSARATGQGDWQPQHF. The CDR3 nucleotides read TGCAGTGCTAGAGCAACCGGACAGGGGGATTGGCAGCCCCAGCATTTT.

The chain combines TRBV2 with TRBJ1-6; D perhaps matches TRBD1 (5 bases). The CDR3 has 17 amino acids. The germline V and J ends were trimmed by 2 bases and 6 bases, with 17 bases remaining between them. Germline CDR1 and CDR2: SNHLY and FYNNEI. CDR3 DNA sequence: TGTGCCAGCAGTGAAAGTTGGGCAGGGAGGCGTAATTCACCCCTCCACTTT. This gives the protein CASSESWAGRRNSPLHF. Together with reference TRBV2 and TRBJ1-6, the CDR3 gives the full variable domain: EPEVTQTPSHQVTQMGQEVILRCVPISNHLYFYWYRQILGQKVEFLVSFYNNEISEKSEIFDDQFSVERPDGSNFTLKIRSTKLEDSAMYFCASSESWAGRRNSPLHFGNGTRLTVT.

This clonotype was counted at least ten times. The chain couples TRBV27 to TRBJ1-1; D uncertain. Germline CDR1 is MNHEY and CDR2 is SMNVEV (reference sequence). V was trimmed by 4 bases and J by 4 bases, leaving 19 bases between them. The CDR3 spans 16 residues. The CDR3 reads CASSSGGPPKSTEAFF. The CDR3 DNA reads TGTGCCAGCAGTTCGGGAGGGCCCCCCAAATCCACTGAAGCTTTCTTT.

The chain employs TRBV20-1 and TRBJ2-2; 10 bases align to TRBD2. The V gene's germline CDR1 is DFQATT and CDR2 SNEGSKA (reference sequence). The CDR3 is 16 amino acids. With 6 bases clipped from V and 4 bases from J, the junction kept 11 bases outside the gene matches. The CDR3 spells CSARKLAGSATGELFF. As DNA, the CDR3 is TGCAGTGCGCGGAAACTAGCGGGATCGGCCACCGGGGAGCTGTTTTTT.

This clonotype came up many times. J is TRBJ1-2 and V is TRBV7-2, with 7 bases identical to TRBD1. Germline CDR1 SGHTA, CDR2 FQGNSA. The V and J ends lost 5 bases and 0 bases, in that order; junction bases with no gene match: 6. The CDR3 runs to 15 residues. CDR3 residues: CASSPRDRTNYGYTF. The CDR3 DNA is TGTGCCAGCAGCCCGAGGGACAGAACTAACTATGGCTACACCTTC.

Details on this clonotype: This likely came from a read error, as a far larger clone is one base away. This chain uses TRBV28 with TRBJ2-5; 8 bases line up with TRBD2. The end of the DNA aligns better with TRBJ2-1, so the J call may be wrong. There are 17 residues in the CDR3. In germline, CDR1 is MDHEN, CDR2 SYDVKM. The DNA for the CDR3 is TGTGCCAGCAGTTCATCTACACTGGGCGGGAGGTCAAATGAGCAGTTCTTC. Its protein product is CASSSSTLGGRSNEQFF.

This clonotype appeared many times. The chain carries TRBV3-1 and TRBJ1-5; the D gene is possibly TRBD1 (5 bases). This CDR3 is 13 amino acids long. The V gene's germline CDR1 is LGHDT and CDR2 YNNKEL (reference sequence). V was shortened by 1 base and J by 5 bases, with 6 bases between the two germline ends. CDR3 sequence reads: CASSQGDYQPQHF. The CDR3, as DNA: TGTGCCAGCAGCCAAGGGGACTATCAGCCCCAGCATTTT.

In this sample, this clonotype turned up many times. The chain combines TRBV5-6 with TRBJ1-6; D perhaps matches TRBD1 (5 bases). V was clipped by 4 bases and J by 5 bases, with 10 bases between them. Germline lookup yields CDR1 SGHDT and CDR2 YYEEEE. The CDR3 contains 14 residues. In DNA form, the CDR3 reads TGTGCCAGCAGCCCCGGGACGAATAATTCACCCCTCCACTTT. It codes for CASSPGTNNSPLHF.

The chain recombines TRBV20-1 with TRBJ2-5; 9 bases match TRBD2. The ends lost 1 base at V and 11 bases at J; junction bases unmatched: 20. There are 17 residues in the CDR3. CDR1 and CDR2 (germline): DFQATT, SNEGSKA (reference sequence). The CDR3 region has the DNA TGCAGTGCTAGAGTGGCTAGCGGGACCAGCTCCTACAATGAGCAGTACTTC. Protein: CSARVASGTSSYNEQYF.

This clonotype was observed many times. The chain uses TRBV28 and TRBJ2-4; D call uncertain. The length of the CDR3 is 13 residues. The germline gives CDR1 MDHEN, CDR2 SYDVKM. V shed 4 bases and J shed 7 bases, with 11 bases lying between them. CDR3 loop: CASSWMDGNIQYF. CDR3 nucleotide sequence: TGTGCCAGCAGTTGGATGGACGGGAACATTCAGTACTTC.

This clonotype has more than one count but fewer than ten. The rearrangement joins TRBV11-2 to TRBJ2-1; the match to TRBD1 covers 8 bases. This CDR3 has 16 amino acids. Germline lookup yields CDR1 SGHAT and CDR2 FQNNGV. The J segment lost 4 bases and the V segment lost 5 bases, leaving 10 bases of the junction unmatched. CDR3 bases: TGTGCCAGCAGCAACGGACAGGGCGAAGGATACAATGAGCAGTTCTTC. Its translation is CASSNGQGEGYNEQFF.

This clonotype was seen more than once but under ten times. Compared with germline, one end of the junction differs, possibly owing to a read error. The chain recombines TRBV14 with TRBJ2-3; tentative D call: TRBD2 (6 bases). This CDR3 region has 14 residues. Germline V gene lookup returns CDR1 SGHDN and CDR2 FVKESK. For the CDR3, the DNA is TGTGCCAGCAGCCACGGGAGCGGCCCAGATATGCAGTATTTT. Translated: CASSHGSGPDMQYF.

This clonotype was counted at least ten times. The chain carries TRBV6-1 and TRBJ2-7, with D perhaps being TRBD1 or TRBD2 (5 bases each). Trimming stripped 7 bases from V and 3 bases from J, with 16 bases between. Germline CDR1 is MNHNS and CDR2 is SASEGT. The CDR3 totals 14 residues. The CDR3 DNA reads TGTGCCAGCACCCTAGGGCTGGGGGACTACGAGCAGTACTTC. Translated, it gives CASTLGLGDYEQYF.

This clonotype has a count of ten or more. The rearrangement uses TRBV10-3 and TRBJ1-1; 8 nucleotides agree with TRBD1. CDR1 and CDR2 from the germline V gene are ENHRY and SYGVKD. V lost 6 bases to trimming and J lost 3 bases; unmatched junction nucleotides: 6. The CDR3 is 14 amino acids. CDR3 coding DNA: TGTGCCATCAGGGAGGACAGGGACTACACTGAAGCTTTCTTT. It codes for CAIREDRDYTEAFF.

The genes are TRBV19 and TRBJ1-4; 10 nucleotides align to TRBD1. Trimming took 7 bases from V and 8 from J; bases not matched to a gene: 7. Per germline, CDR1 LNHDA and CDR2 SQIVND (reference sequence). The CDR3 has 14 residues. The CDR3 loop reads CASNGGQGREKLFF. The CDR3 region has the DNA TGTGCCAGTAACGGGGGACAGGGGCGAGAAAAACTGTTTTTT.

This clonotype was counted a few times. The CDR3 coding sequence is TGTGCCAGCAGTGCACGCGCGGGGGACTACGAGCAGTACTTC. Encoded protein: CASSARAGDYEQYF. The chain couples TRBV5-6 to TRBJ2-7, with 7 bases lining up with TRBD2. Per germline, CDR1 SGHDT and CDR2 YYEEEE. The J segment lost 3 bases and the V segment lost 5 bases, leaving 8 bases of the junction unmatched. The CDR3 consists of 14 residues.

This clonotype has at least ten counts. This chain uses TRBV27 with TRBJ2-7; 9 bases agree with TRBD1. V dropped 6 bases and J dropped 3; count of bases not matched to a gene: 6. This CDR3 has 14 residues. Germline CDR1 and CDR2: MNHEY and SMNVEV (reference sequence). The CDR3 loop reads CASRNPGQGYEQYF. CDR3 DNA sequence: TGTGCCAGCAGAAACCCGGGACAGGGCTACGAGCAGTACTTC.

At least ten counts were recorded for this clonotype. The rearrangement links TRBV13 to TRBJ2-7, with 14 bases aligning to TRBD2. Germline V CDR1 and CDR2: PRHDT, FYEKMQ (reference sequence). The length of the CDR3 is 16 residues. Germline trimming cut 5 bases from V and 5 bases from J; bases unmatched to any gene: 8. The CDR3 sequence: CASSTGLAGGFDEQYF. The CDR3 coding sequence is TGTGCCAGCAGCACCGGACTAGCGGGAGGATTCGACGAGCAGTACTTC.

The genes are TRBV7-2 and TRBJ2-1; 8 nucleotides match TRBD2. From germline, CDR1 is SGHTA and CDR2 FQGNSA. J was trimmed by 5 bases and V by 6 bases; bases with no gene match: 15. The CDR3 spans 17 residues. CDR3 nucleotide sequence: TGTGCCAGCAGTACCGCGATGAGCGGGAGAGAGGACAATGAGCAGTTCTTC. Its protein is CASSTAMSGREDNEQFF. Full variable domain (missing parts from reference TRBV7-2 and TRBJ2-1): GAGVSQSPSNKVTEKGKDVELRCDPISGHTALYWYRQSLGQGLEFLIYFQGNSAPDKSGLPSDRFSAERTGGSVSTLTIQRTQQEDSAVYLCASSTAMSGREDNEQFFGPGTRLTVL.

This clonotype was counted at least ten times. The chain couples TRBV11-3 to TRBJ2-6; D remains ambiguous. With 8 bases removed from V and 0 bases from J, the gap between germline ends came to 5 bases. The CDR3 is 13 residues long. The germline V gene encodes CDR1 SGHNT and CDR2 YENEEA. CDR3 nucleotide sequence: TGTGCCAGCTTCAACTCTGGGGCCAACGTCCTGACTTTC. Residues: CASFNSGANVLTF.

In its sample, this clonotype was seen many times. The chain uses TRBV5-1 and TRBJ2-2; D gene uncertain. V dropped 6 bases and J dropped 6 bases, with 6 bases sitting between them. Looked up from germline, CDR1 is SGHRS and CDR2 is YFSETQ. The CDR3 is 11 residues long. DNA of the CDR3: TGCGCCAGCAAGGGTTCCGGGGAGCTGTTTTTT. It translates to CASKGSGELFF.

This clonotype was found many times. V and J are TRBV29-1 and TRBJ2-1, with D perhaps TRBD1 (6 bases). V was clipped by 4 bases and J by 2 bases, with 9 bases between them. Germline CDR1 reads SQVTM; CDR2 reads ANQGSEA. CDR3 length equals 13 residues. This CDR3 reads CSVGGQAYNEQFF. The CDR3 DNA reads TGCAGCGTTGGGGGGCAAGCCTACAATGAGCAGTTCTTC.

In its sample, this clonotype was seen many times. V is TRBV11-2 and J is TRBJ2-3, with TRBD2 as a possible D gene (7 bases). The V end was cut by 5 bases, the J end by 2 bases, with 14 bases between. The CDR3 runs to 15 residues. Germline values: CDR1 SGHAT, CDR2 FQNNGV. The CDR3 reads CASSPGGGFTDTQYF. The CDR3 DNA sequence: TGTGCCAGCAGCCCCGGCGGGGGCTTCACAGATACGCAGTATTTT.

This clonotype was found many times. V and J are TRBV7-8 and TRBJ1-5; D unresolved. Trimming took 5 bases from V and 6 from J, leaving 14 bases between them. This CDR3 has 14 amino acids. The germline V gene has CDR1 SGHVS and CDR2 FQNEAQ. CDR3 sequence (DNA): TGTGCCAGCAGCCAATCGGACGGAGTTCAGCCCCAGCATTTT. Its protein is CASSQSDGVQPQHF.